A single sample is the source of the 32 T cell receptor beta chains below, sequenced in a study of shared clonotypes between healthy human individuals. The assay was immunoSEQ multiplex PCR, and TCRdb's table has in-frame clones only and misses some. The top ten hold around 0.14% of the sample, which has a few million clones, around nine tenths seen once. The sequenced sample was naive CD4+ T cells sorted from blood. This sample's subset: CD45RA+ positively selected. The receptors here all came from a young man in good health.

The rearrangement uses TRBV7-6 and TRBJ2-2, with TRBD1 matching 9 bases. Germline V gene lookup returns CDR1 SGHVS and CDR2 FNYEAQ. The CDR3 runs to 15 residues. Trimming cost V 6 bases and J 4 bases; bases outside gene matches: 6. The CDR3 reads CASRSGTGTTGELFF. The CDR3 DNA is TGTGCCAGCAGATCCGGGACAGGGACCACCGGGGAGCTGTTTTTT.

This chain links TRBV2 with TRBJ1-3; possibly TRBD1 for D (5 bases). The CDR3 spans 15 residues. V was shortened by 6 bases and J by 0 bases, with 12 bases between the two germline ends. Germline CDR1 and CDR2: SNHLY and FYNNEI. CDR3 amino acids: CASSPTGGSGNTIYF. The DNA for the CDR3 is TGTGCCAGCAGCCCCACAGGAGGCTCTGGAAACACCATATATTTT.

Note on this clone: This sample includes further DNA sequences coding for the same CDR3. CDR3 protein: CASSYGANYGYTF. The DNA for the CDR3 is TGTGCCAGCAGTTACGGTGCCAACTATGGCTACACCTTC. This chain uses TRBV6-5 with TRBJ1-2; no clear D gene. CDR3 length: 13 residues. V shed 2 bases and J shed 2 bases, with 6 bases lying between them. Germline loops: CDR1 MNHEY, CDR2 SVGAGI.

This chain links TRBV19 with TRBJ2-5; 7 bases fit TRBD1. Trimming removed 3 bases from V and 5 bases from J; junction bases left unmatched: 9. Germline CDR1 LNHDA, CDR2 SQIVND (reference sequence). The CDR3 is 15 residues long. The CDR3 coding sequence is TGTGCCAGTAGTATGGTACAGGGGCGGGCGGAGACCCAGTACTTC. Protein sequence: CASSMVQGRAETQYF.

This clone appeared once. For the CDR3, the DNA is TGTGCCAGCAGTCAGTCAGGGGGAGACTATGGCTACACCTTC. This codes for CASSQSGGDYGYTF. The chain carries TRBV6-1 and TRBJ1-2; 7 nucleotides match TRBD1. The germline V gene encodes CDR1 MNHNS and CDR2 SASEGT. The CDR3 has 14 amino acids. Trimming took 5 bases from V and 3 from J; bases not matched to a gene: 6.

This rearrangement joins TRBV6-1 to TRBJ2-1, with D perhaps TRBD1 (5 bases). Trimming left V 7 bases short and J 5 bases short, with 12 bases between. The CDR3 sequence is 13 residues long. The V gene's germline CDR1 is MNHNS and CDR2 SASEGT. The CDR3 DNA is TGTGCCAGCACTCCCAGGGTCCACAATGAGCAGTTCTTC. Its translation: CASTPRVHNEQFF.

The genes are TRBV29-1 and TRBJ2-7; TRBD1 agrees at 7 bases. This CDR3 is 13 amino acids long. Unmatched junction bases numbered 10, after V lost 6 bases and J lost 5 bases. CDR1 and CDR2 from the germline V gene are SQVTM and ANQGSEA. Written as DNA, the CDR3 is TGCAGCGTCTCCGGAAACAGGGGTAACGAGCAGTACTTC. It codes for CSVSGNRGNEQYF.

The rearrangement links TRBV4-1 to TRBJ2-3; 11 nucleotides match TRBD2. Trimming at V came to 0 bases and at J to 15 bases, leaving 5 bases not matched to a gene. The CDR3 loop spans 13 amino acids. CDR1 is MGHRA and CDR2 is YSYEKL in the germline V gene. The CDR3: CASSQELAGAPYF. For the CDR3, the DNA is TGCGCCAGCAGCCAAGAACTAGCGGGGGCCCCCTATTTT.

V gene TRBV6-6 combines with J gene TRBJ2-3; TRBD2 matches 8 bases. The CDR3 is 16 residues long. The germline gives CDR1 MNHNY, CDR2 SVGAGI (reference sequence). The J segment lost 2 bases and the V segment lost 2 bases, leaving 6 bases of the junction unmatched. CDR3 coding DNA: TGTGCCAGCAGTTACGGGCGGGGGGTTCTCACAGATACGCAGTATTTT. Encoded protein: CASSYGRGVLTDTQYF.

This clone was observed a single time. V gene TRBV7-6 combines with J gene TRBJ2-3; unclear D gene. CDR1 is SGHVS, CDR2 FNYEAQ, per germline. The ends were cut back, 0 bases at V and 3 bases at J, with 7 bases in the middle. The CDR3 loop spans 14 amino acids. CDR3 region: CASSLAVPTDTQYF. The CDR3 nucleotides are TGTGCCAGCAGCTTAGCGGTTCCGACAGATACGCAGTATTTT.

The chain has TRBV15 and TRBJ2-7, with 8 bases matching TRBD1. V lost 5 bases, J lost 3 bases, and 12 bases stayed unmatched. This CDR3 has 16 amino acids. Germline CDR1 LNHNV, CDR2 YYDKDF (reference sequence). CDR3 in DNA: TGTGCCACCAGCGTCACTTCCGGGACAGGTTTCTACGAGCAGTACTTC. It specifies CATSVTSGTGFYEQYF. The variable domain in full, completed from reference TRBV15 and TRBJ2-7, reads DAMVIQNPRYQVTQFGKPVTLSCSQTLNHNVMYWYQQKSSQAPKLLFHYYDKDFNNEADTPDNFQSRRPNTSFCFLDIRSPGLGDTAMYLCATSVTSGTGFYEQYFGPGTRLTVT.

The rearrangement links TRBV5-8 to TRBJ2-3, with TRBD1 matching 8 bases. This CDR3 has 15 amino acids. CDR1 and CDR2 from the germline V gene are SGHTS and YDEGEE. Trimming removed 3 bases from V and 2 bases from J; junction bases left unmatched: 5. The CDR3 reads CASSWGQENTDTQYF. The CDR3, as DNA: TGTGCCAGCAGCTGGGGACAGGAAAACACAGATACGCAGTATTTT.

The chain carries TRBV25-1 and TRBJ2-2; TRBD2 matches 11 bases. This CDR3 comprises 15 residues. Looked up from germline, CDR1 is MGHDK and CDR2 is SYGVNS. The trim removed 4 bases at V and 4 bases at J, leaving 2 bases unmatched. As DNA, the CDR3 is TGTGCCAGCAGTGCGCTAGCGGGGGGCACCGGGGAGCTGTTTTTT. Its protein product is CASSALAGGTGELFF. Complete variable domain (other parts from reference TRBV25-1 and TRBJ2-2): EADIYQTPRYLVIGTGKKITLECSQTMGHDKMYWYQQDPGMELHLIHYSYGVNSTEKGDLSSESTVSRIRTEHFPLTLESARPSHTSQYLCASSALAGGTGELFFGEGSRLTVL.

The J gene is TRBJ1-2, the V gene TRBV30, with a possible D match to TRBD1 (6 bases). The V end was cut by 5 bases, the J end by 6 bases, with 13 bases between. In germline, CDR1 is GTSNPN, CDR2 SVGIG (reference sequence). The length of the CDR3 is 12 residues. Here the CDR3 reads CAWGGTLNGYTF. The DNA for the CDR3 is TGTGCCTGGGGGGGGACACTTAATGGCTACACCTTC. Supplemented by reference TRBV30 and TRBJ1-2, the full variable domain reads SQTIHQWPATLVQPVGSPLSLECTVEGTSNPNLYWYRQAAGRGLQLLFYSVGIGQISSEVPQNLSASRPQDRQFILSSKKLLLSDSGFYLCAWGGTLNGYTFGSGTRLTVV.

Concerning this clone itself: Other DNA sequences in the sample encode the same CDR3. The chain couples TRBV5-1 to TRBJ1-1, with TRBD1 as a possible D gene (6 bases). From germline, CDR1 is SGHRS and CDR2 YFSETQ. This CDR3 has 14 amino acids. V was clipped by 4 bases and J by 1 base, with 11 bases between them. The chain's CDR3 is CASSTQGQNTEAFF. CDR3 DNA sequence: TGCGCCAGCAGCACCCAGGGACAGAACACTGAAGCTTTCTTT.

V gene TRBV7-9 combines with J gene TRBJ1-4, with TRBD1 as a possible D gene (5 bases). The CDR3 contains 15 residues. Germline lookup yields CDR1 SEHNR and CDR2 FQNEAQ (reference sequence). V lost 1 base to trimming and J lost 8 bases, with 14 bases between them. The CDR3 coding sequence is TGTGCCAGCAGCTTAGACGGGACCCCTGGAGAAAAACTGTTTTTT. Protein: CASSLDGTPGEKLFF.

This chain joins TRBV5-1 and TRBJ2-1; TRBD2 matches 14 bases. The CDR3 is made up of 16 amino acids. The V gene's germline CDR1 is SGHRS and CDR2 YFSETQ. V was clipped by 4 bases and J by 7 bases; unmatched bases: 7. The CDR3 loop reads CASSVSGLAGENEQFF. The CDR3 DNA is TGCGCCAGCAGCGTTTCGGGACTAGCGGGAGAGAATGAGCAGTTCTTC.

V gene TRBV19 combines with J gene TRBJ2-6; D is undetermined. In germline, CDR1 is LNHDA, CDR2 SQIVND (reference sequence). Trimming shortened V by 6 bases and J by 4 bases, and 10 bases separated the two germline ends. The CDR3 loop spans 14 amino acids. Written as DNA, the CDR3 is TGTGCCAGTAGGACCGTATTCGGGGCCAACGTCCTGACTTTC. Amino acids: CASRTVFGANVLTF.

With respect to this clone: This specimen includes other DNA sequences encoding the same CDR3. The chain has TRBV18 and TRBJ2-1, with TRBD1 matching over 9 bases. CDR3 length: 12 amino acids. The junction had 0 bases not matched to a gene; V was cut back by 6 bases and J by 6 bases. Looked up from germline, CDR1 is KGHSH and CDR2 is LQKENI. The CDR3 sequence is CASSGQGNEQFF. CDR3 in DNA: TGTGCCAGCTCGGGACAGGGCAATGAGCAGTTCTTC. Based on the CDR3 plus reference TRBV18 and TRBJ2-1, the full variable domain is NAGVMQNPRHLVRRRGQEARLRCSPMKGHSHVYWYRQLPEEGLKFMVYLQKENIIDESGMPKERFSAEFPKEGPSILRIQQVVRGDSAAYFCASSGQGNEQFFGPGTRLTVL.

J is TRBJ1-3 and V is TRBV18; D not certain. This CDR3 contains 16 residues. The V end was cut by 1 base, the J end by 0 bases, with 10 bases between. Germline V gene sequence: CDR1 KGHSH, CDR2 LQKENI. The CDR3 region is CASSPLTANSGNTIYF. The DNA for the CDR3 is TGTGCCAGCTCACCACTAACAGCCAACTCTGGAAACACCATATATTTT.

The V gene is TRBV15, the J gene TRBJ1-2; D is unresolved. CDR3 length equals 18 residues. Germline V gene lookup returns CDR1 LNHNV and CDR2 YYDKDF (reference sequence). V dropped 5 bases and J dropped 0 bases, with 22 bases sitting between them. The CDR3 region has the DNA TGTGCCACCAGCGGGCCCCTGGGGTCAGGCCACTCTAACTATGGCTACACCTTC. Amino acids: CATSGPLGSGHSNYGYTF.

The gene calls are TRBV19 and TRBJ2-7; TRBD1 aligns across 8 bases. CDR3 size: 14 residues. With 4 bases clipped from V and 4 bases from J, the junction kept 6 bases outside the gene matches. Per the germline V gene, CDR1 is LNHDA and CDR2 is SQIVND (reference sequence). The CDR3 protein is CASSTWTGRYEQYF. The CDR3 DNA follows: TGTGCCAGTAGTACGTGGACAGGGAGATACGAGCAGTACTTC.

The chain combines TRBV4-1 with TRBJ2-5; 10 positions match TRBD2. The germline CDR1 and CDR2 sequences are MGHRA and YSYEKL. This CDR3 has 14 residues. After removal of 4 bases from V and 3 bases from J, the junction contained 2 bases not matched to a gene. The CDR3 protein is CASSLGLAEETQYF. The CDR3, as DNA: TGCGCCAGCAGCCTCGGACTAGCGGAAGAGACCCAGTACTTC.

This chain joins TRBV13 and TRBJ2-2; D is tentatively TRBD1 or TRBD2 (5 bases each). In germline, CDR1 is PRHDT, CDR2 FYEKMQ (reference sequence). V lost 0 bases and J 7 bases, leaving 15 bases between the germline ends. This CDR3 has 16 residues. The CDR3 bases are TGTGCCAGCAGCTTAGGCCCCTTAGGGACGGTCGGGGAGCTGTTTTTT. Encoded protein: CASSLGPLGTVGELFF. Looking up the rest from reference TRBV13 and TRBJ2-2 gives the full variable domain: AAGVIQSPRHLIKEKRETATLKCYPIPRHDTVYWYQQGPGQDPQFLISFYEKMQSDKGSIPDRFSAQQFSDYHSELNMSSLELGDSALYFCASSLGPLGTVGELFFGEGSRLTVL.

The J gene is TRBJ2-2, the V gene TRBV5-1; D is uncertain. The V and J ends lost 0 bases and 3 bases respectively, with 15 bases between them. The CDR3 sequence is 17 residues long. The germline gives CDR1 SGHRS, CDR2 YFSETQ. The CDR3 loop is CASSLEVVFRDTGELFF. The CDR3 nucleotides are TGCGCCAGCAGCTTGGAAGTCGTCTTTAGGGACACCGGGGAGCTGTTTTTT.

CDR3 in amino acids: CASSLPEKNTGELFF. CDR3 in DNA: TGCGCCAGCAGCTTGCCTGAGAAAAACACCGGGGAGCTGTTTTTT. This chain connects TRBV5-1 to TRBJ2-2; no clear D. V shed 1 base and J shed 2 bases, with 9 bases lying between them. The length of the CDR3 is 15 residues. CDR1 is SGHRS and CDR2 is YFSETQ in the germline V gene.

The V call is TRBV11-2, the J call TRBJ2-5; 8 positions match TRBD1. Germline trimming cut 5 bases from V and 2 bases from J; bases unmatched to any gene: 1. There are 13 residues in the CDR3. Germline V gene sequence: CDR1 SGHAT, CDR2 FQNNGV. The CDR3 protein is CASSRTGQETQYF. The CDR3 nucleotides are TGTGCCAGCAGCAGGACAGGGCAAGAGACCCAGTACTTC.

This clone occurred once. This sequence joins TRBV5-1 and TRBJ2-3, with 7 bases lining up with TRBD1. Trimming took 2 bases from V and 14 from J; bases not matched to a gene: 5. The CDR3 is 11 amino acids. Germline loops: CDR1 SGHRS, CDR2 YFSETQ. CDR3 bases: TGCGCCAGCAGCTTTGGACAGGTCCGGTATTTT. This encodes CASSFGQVRYF.

The chain employs TRBV10-3 and TRBJ1-5, with D possibly matching TRBD1 (5 bases). CDR1 and CDR2 from the germline V gene are ENHRY and SYGVKD. Trimming pared 4 bases from V and 4 bases from J, leaving 11 bases between. CDR3 length: 14 residues. CDR3 region: CAISGGTGNQPQHF. The CDR3 DNA reads TGTGCCATCAGTGGGGGGACGGGTAATCAGCCCCAGCATTTT.

V gene TRBV19 combines with J gene TRBJ1-1; a possible D gene is TRBD1 (6 bases). Germline assignment: CDR1 LNHDA and CDR2 SQIVND (reference sequence). Trimming took 7 bases from V and 0 from J, leaving 9 bases between them. The length of the CDR3 is 13 residues. CDR3 sequence reads: CASKDSMNTEAFF. The CDR3 nucleotides are TGTGCCAGTAAGGACAGTATGAACACTGAAGCTTTCTTT.

This chain links TRBV5-6 with TRBJ2-1, with TRBD2 identical over 12 bases. V lost 4 bases to trimming and J lost 0 bases; unmatched junction nucleotides: 5. Germline V gives CDR1 SGHDT, CDR2 YYEEEE. CDR3 length equals 17 residues. CDR3 nucleotides: TGTGCCAGCAGCCGTACTAGCGGGAGGTCCTCCTACAATGAGCAGTTCTTC. This gives the protein CASSRTSGRSSYNEQFF.

The rearrangement joins TRBV2 to TRBJ1-1, with unresolved D. Trimming shortened V by 2 bases and J by 0 bases, and 4 bases separated the two germline ends. CDR3 length: 13 amino acids. Germline V lookup: CDR1 SNHLY, CDR2 FYNNEI. CDR3 amino acids: CASSEPMNTEAFF. The CDR3 DNA follows: TGTGCCAGCAGTGAACCGATGAACACTGAAGCTTTCTTT.